This TCR beta chain was identified in a study of T-cell reconstitution after alpha-beta-depleted transplantation in children. V shed 3 bases and J shed 4 bases, with 3 bases lying between them. The CDR3 runs 11 residues. Findings of the study overall: There were some patients whose high TCRbeta diversity at day 60 came from surviving recipient T cells and thymic progenitors. Several hundred graft clones that had expanded were reportedly the source of alpha-beta T cells about two months after transplant. One year post-transplant, T-cell counts and diversity were largely derived from T cells produced anew.

This clonotype has a count of ten or more. No antigen is known for it. Unique molecular identifiers were built into the TCRbeta library. Via MiXCR, TCRdb re-called the PCR reads, giving one row per CDR3 protein. The profile shows more than 200,000 distinct CDR3 sequences, 25% of them singletons. The sample consisted of PBMCs, taken before TCRalphabeta/CD19-depleted stem cell transplant. The chain joins TRBV12-3 or TRBV12-4 to TRBJ2-5; no clear D. The TCR was taken from a girl under 10 years old with Fanconi anemia, due to receive a stem cell transplant. The CDR3 DNA follows: TGTGCCAGCAGTTTTTCAGAGACCCAGTACTTC. This codes for CASSFSETQYF.